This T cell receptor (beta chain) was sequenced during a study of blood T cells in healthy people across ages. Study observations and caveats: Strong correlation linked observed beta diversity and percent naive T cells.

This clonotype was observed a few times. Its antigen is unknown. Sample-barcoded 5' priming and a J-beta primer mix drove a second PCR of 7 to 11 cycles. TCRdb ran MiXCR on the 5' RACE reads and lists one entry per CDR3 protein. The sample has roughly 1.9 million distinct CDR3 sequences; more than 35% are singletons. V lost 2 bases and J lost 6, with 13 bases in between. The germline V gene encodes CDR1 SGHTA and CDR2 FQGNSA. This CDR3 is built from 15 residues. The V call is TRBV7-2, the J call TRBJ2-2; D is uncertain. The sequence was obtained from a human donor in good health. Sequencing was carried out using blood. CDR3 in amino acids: CASSLNPPGPGELFF. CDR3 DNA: TGTGCCAGCAGCTTAAACCCTCCCGGACCCGGGGAGCTGTTTTTT.